This T cell receptor (beta chain) was observed in a study of T-cell memory formation after mild COVID-19. Turning to the study itself: In these data, TCR clusters were largely donor specific.

TCRdb called the 5' RACE reads again in MiXCR, with one record for every CDR3 protein. The sample contains hundreds of thousands of distinct CDR3 sequences, 17% of which appear only once. Trimming pared 4 bases from V and 4 bases from J, leaving 10 bases between. Germline CDR1 SSHAT, CDR2 FNYEAQ (reference sequence). The CDR3 has 13 residues. Study conclusions and caveats: SARS-CoV-2 specificity was not confirmed for second-wave clones peaking on day 37.

Concerning this clonotype itself: Its specificity is unknown.

The chain links TRBV7-7 to TRBJ2-5; no firm D call. Sequenced input: PBMCs or a T cell subset sorted from them (not recorded which). This sequence originates from an adult woman who had mild COVID-19 (a few samples of this study predate the infection). Cell type and time point are not known. As DNA, the CDR3 is TGTGCCAGCAGCTCTACAGCATTAGAGACCCAGTACTTC. Its protein is CASSSTALETQYF. The full variable domain, in which reference TRBV7-7 and TRBJ2-5 provide the parts outside the CDR3, is GAGVSQSPRYKVTKRGQDVTLRCDPISSHATLYWYQQALGQGPEFLTYFNYEAQPDKSGLPSDRFSAERPEGSISTLTIQRTEQRDSAMYRCASSSTALETQYFGPGTRLLVL.